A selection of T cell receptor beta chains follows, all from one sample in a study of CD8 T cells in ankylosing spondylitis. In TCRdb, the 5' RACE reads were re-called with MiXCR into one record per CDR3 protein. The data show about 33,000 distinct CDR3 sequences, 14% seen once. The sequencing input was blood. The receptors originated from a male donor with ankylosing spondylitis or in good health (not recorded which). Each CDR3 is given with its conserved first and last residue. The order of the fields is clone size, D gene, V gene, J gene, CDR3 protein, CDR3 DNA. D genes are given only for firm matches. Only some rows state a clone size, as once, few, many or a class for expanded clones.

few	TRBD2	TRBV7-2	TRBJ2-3	CASSRNGRFTDTQYF	TGTGCCAGCAGCCGGAACGGGAGGTTCACAGATACGCAGTATTTT
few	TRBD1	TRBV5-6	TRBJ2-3	CASSSTGGAYTDTQYF	TGTGCCAGCAGCTCAACAGGGGGCGCCTACACAGATACGCAGTATTTT
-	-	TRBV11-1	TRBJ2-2	CASSPRYSTGELFF	TGTGCCAGCAGTCCTCGCTACTCCACCGGGGAGCTGTTTTTT
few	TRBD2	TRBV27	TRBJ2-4	CASSSGLAENIQYF	TGTGCCAGCAGTTCGGGACTAGCGGAAAACATTCAGTACTTC
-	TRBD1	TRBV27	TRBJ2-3	CASSWDRVTDTQYF	TGTGCCAGCAGTTGGGACAGGGTAACAGATACGCAGTATTTT
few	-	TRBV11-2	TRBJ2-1	CASSLGERYNEQFF	TGTGCCAGCAGCTTAGGAGAAAGATACAATGAGCAGTTCTTC
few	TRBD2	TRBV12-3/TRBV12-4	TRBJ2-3	CASVSGSSTDTQYF	TGTGCCAGCGTGAGCGGGAGTTCGACAGATACGCAGTATTTT
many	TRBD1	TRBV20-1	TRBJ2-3	CSARVGQGETDTQYF	TGCAGTGCTAGAGTGGGACAGGGAGAGACAGATACGCAGTATTTT
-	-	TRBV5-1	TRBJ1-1	CASSLASGANTEAFF	TGCGCCAGCAGCTTGGCCAGCGGGGCGAACACTGAAGCTTTCTTT
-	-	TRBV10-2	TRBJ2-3	CASRIGKTQYF	TGCGCCAGCAGGATTGGCAAGACGCAGTATTTT
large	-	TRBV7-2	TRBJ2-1	CASSLYSSSYNEQFF	TGTGCCAGCAGCTTATACTCCTCCAGCTACAATGAGCAGTTCTTC
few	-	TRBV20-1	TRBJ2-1	CSARNAGGYNEQFF	TGCAGTGCCCGGAATGCCGGGGGTTACAATGAGCAGTTCTTC
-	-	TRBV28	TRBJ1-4	CASSRAIIREKLFF	TGTGCCAGCAGCCGCGCCATTATACGTGAAAAACTGTTTTTT
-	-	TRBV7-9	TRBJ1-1	CASSLKRANTEAFF	TGTGCCAGCAGCTTAAAGAGGGCCAACACTGAAGCTTTCTTT
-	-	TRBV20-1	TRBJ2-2	CSAREGGELFF	TGCAGTGCTAGAGAAGGCGGGGAGCTGTTTTTT
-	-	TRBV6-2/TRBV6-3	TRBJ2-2	CASSYRFGSGELFF	TGTGCCAGCAGTTACCGGTTTGGGAGCGGGGAGCTGTTTTTT
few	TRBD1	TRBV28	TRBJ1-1	CASSLVGTGNTEAFF	TGTGCCAGCAGTTTGGTCGGGACAGGGAACACTGAAGCTTTCTTT
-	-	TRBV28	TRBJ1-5	CASSRDLSGAQPQHF	TGTGCCAGCAGCCGGGACCTCTCGGGGGCCCAGCCCCAGCATTTT
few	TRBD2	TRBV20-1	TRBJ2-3	CSASSSGGTDTQYF	TGCAGTGCTAGTTCCAGCGGGGGCACAGATACGCAGTATTTT
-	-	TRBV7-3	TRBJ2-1	CASSQQGFEQFF	TGTGCCAGCAGTCAACAGGGTTTTGAGCAGTTCTTC
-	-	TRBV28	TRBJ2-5	CASSRYNQETQYF	TGTGCCAGCAGTAGGTACAACCAAGAGACCCAGTACTTC
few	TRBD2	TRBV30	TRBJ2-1	CACPQSGAGWDEQFF	TGTGCCTGCCCCCAAAGCGGGGCTGGGTGGGATGAGCAGTTCTTC
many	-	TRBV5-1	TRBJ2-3	CASSPQGTDTQYF	TGCGCCAGCAGCCCGCAGGGAACAGATACGCAGTATTTT
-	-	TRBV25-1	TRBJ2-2	CASSEHKGGPDTGELFF	TGTGCCAGCAGTGAACATAAGGGGGGCCCCGACACCGGGGAGCTGTTTTTT
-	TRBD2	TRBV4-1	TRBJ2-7	CASSQSGLAPHEQYF	TGCGCCAGCAGCCAGTCGGGACTAGCCCCCCACGAGCAGTACTTC
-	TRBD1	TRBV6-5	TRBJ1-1	CASRRQGEAFF	TGTGCCAGCAGAAGACAGGGCGAAGCTTTCTTT
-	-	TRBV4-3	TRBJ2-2	CASSQEEGGGTGELFF	TGCGCCAGCAGCCAAGAAGAGGGGGGTGGCACCGGGGAGCTGTTTTTT
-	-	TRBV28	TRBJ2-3	CASSPGQGPNTQYF	TGTGCCAGCAGCCCTGGGCAGGGTCCCAATACGCAGTATTTT
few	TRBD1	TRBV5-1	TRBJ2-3	CASSGGQGTDTQYF	TGCGCCAGCAGCGGGGGACAGGGAACAGATACGCAGTATTTT
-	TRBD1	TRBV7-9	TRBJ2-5	CASSSLDREQETQYF	TGTGCCAGCAGCTCCCTAGACAGGGAACAAGAGACCCAGTACTTC
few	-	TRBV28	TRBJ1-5	CASSSDRARGQPQHF	TGTGCCAGCAGCAGCGACCGAGCCAGGGGTCAGCCCCAGCATTTT
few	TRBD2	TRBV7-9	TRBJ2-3	CASSPPMREIDTQYF	TGTGCCAGCAGCCCCCCGATGCGGGAGATAGATACGCAGTATTTT